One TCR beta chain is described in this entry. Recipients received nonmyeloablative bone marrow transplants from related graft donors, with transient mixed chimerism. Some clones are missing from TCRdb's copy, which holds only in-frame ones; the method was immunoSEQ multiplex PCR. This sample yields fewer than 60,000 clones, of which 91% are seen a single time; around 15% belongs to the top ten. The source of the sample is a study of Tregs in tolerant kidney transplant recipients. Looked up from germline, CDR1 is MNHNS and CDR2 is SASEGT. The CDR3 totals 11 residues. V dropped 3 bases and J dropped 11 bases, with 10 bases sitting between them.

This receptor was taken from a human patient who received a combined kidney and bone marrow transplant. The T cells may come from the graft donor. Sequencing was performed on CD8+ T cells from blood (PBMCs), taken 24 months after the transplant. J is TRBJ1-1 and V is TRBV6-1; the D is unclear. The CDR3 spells CASSEGGEAFF. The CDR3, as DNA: TGTGCCAGCAGTGAGGGTGGGGAGGCTTTCTTT.